This T cell receptor (beta chain) emerged from a study of T cells after yellow fever vaccination. A 5'RACE template-switching step, the method used to make TCR cDNA, added a universal primer site and UMIs. TCRdb independently ran MiXCR on the 5' RACE reads; one entry per CDR3 protein. The table has 500,000 to 700,000 distinct CDR3 sequences, 15% to 20% seen once. Trimming left V 5 bases short and J 6 bases short, with 14 bases between. Germline assignment: CDR1 SGHTA and CDR2 FQGNSA. CDR3 length: 13 residues. Study outcomes and limitations: It was the secondary response that reached its peak faster, day 5 versus 15, but it was weaker. Sorted repertoires could include abundant contaminating clonotypes from bulk cells.

Comment on this clonotype: Antigen: not known.

The source of this sequence is a man younger than 45 who received the YFV17D yellow fever vaccine. The V gene is TRBV7-2, the J gene TRBJ2-7, with D unclear. This specimen was PBMCs, taken 15 days after the yellow fever booster vaccination. The CDR3 DNA is TGTGCCAGCAGCCTGCTGCTGGGCGCCGAGCAGTACTTC. It is translated as CASSLLLGAEQYF.